The TCR beta chain described here comes from a study of Graves' ophthalmopathy and Graves' hyperthyroidism. General study results and limits: In blood, most expanded thyroid clonotypes above 0.001 frequency were also detected. Built on 13 signatures, a model told ophthalmopathy apart from stable hyperthyroidism with 85% to 90% sensitivity and almost 84% specificity. Its predictions of ophthalmopathy progression gave the model roughly 71% sensitivity and roughly 76% specificity.

The V and J ends lost 2 bases and 5 bases, in that order; junction bases with no gene match: 4. The germline V gene encodes CDR1 SGHRS and CDR2 YFSETQ. The CDR3 has 15 residues. Diagnosis was based on clinical symptoms, serum thyroxine, TRAb, thyroid ultrasound and orbital computed tomography. RNA transcripts served as template for amplifying TCR beta CDR3 sequences. Second-round multiplex PCR came after a first-round RT-PCR that employed HTBI primers. TCRdb re-called the multiplex PCR reads through MiXCR, storing one row per CDR3 protein. Here the sample spans 650,000 to 800,000 distinct CDR3 sequences, 35% to 50% being singletons. This clonotype was seen more than once but under ten times. No antigen is known for it.

The receptor was derived from an adult man with Graves' ophthalmopathy. Source material: peripheral blood. V is TRBV5-1 and J is TRBJ2-5, with 12 bases aligning to TRBD1. CDR3 sequence: CASSLPGTGGETQYF. The CDR3 DNA reads TGCGCCAGCAGCTTACCCGGGACAGGGGGCGAGACCCAGTACTTC.